The 11 T cell receptor beta chains below were found in one sample sequenced in a study of T cell repertoires in cytomegalovirus infection. Antigen specificity for these receptors is unknown. TCRdb itself ran the reads through MiXCR, one entry per CDR3 protein. The data hold approximately 81,000 distinct CDR3 sequences, with roughly a quarter observed a single time. Sequencing was performed on CD8+ T cells from cultured PBMCs, taken from culture after CMV antigen stimulation. The receptors derive from a human donor in good health (CMV status not recorded). Some clones in this sample may be carry-over from other donors' samples.

This rearrangement joins TRBV5-6 to TRBJ2-5; no definite D call. This CDR3 comprises 13 residues. The V gene lost 4 bases and the J gene lost 1 base, with 8 bases spanning the gap. Germline lookup yields CDR1 SGHDT and CDR2 YYEEEE. The CDR3 here is CASSPLVQETQYF. CDR3 in DNA: TGTGCCAGCAGCCCCTTGGTCCAAGAGACCCAGTACTTC.

This clonotype showed up just a few times. The chain recombines TRBV25-1 with TRBJ2-5, with 12 bases matching TRBD2. The CDR3 covers 17 residues. CDR1 is MGHDK, CDR2 SYGVNS, per germline. The V and J ends lost 1 base and 5 bases, in that order; junction bases with no gene match: 8. The CDR3 loop is CASSEWKGLAGQETQYF. As DNA, the CDR3 is TGTGCCAGCAGTGAATGGAAGGGACTAGCGGGTCAGGAGACCCAGTACTTC. Full variable domain (remainder filled in from reference TRBV25-1 and TRBJ2-5): EADIYQTPRYLVIGTGKKITLECSQTMGHDKMYWYQQDPGMELHLIHYSYGVNSTEKGDLSSESTVSRIRTEHFPLTLESARPSHTSQYLCASSEWKGLAGQETQYFGPGTRLLVL.

This clonotype was observed a handful of times. This sequence joins TRBV27 and TRBJ1-5, with 7 nucleotides matching TRBD1. The CDR3 contains 15 residues. Per germline, CDR1 MNHEY and CDR2 SMNVEV (reference sequence). V lost 6 bases, J lost 0 bases, and 5 bases stayed unmatched. The CDR3 coding sequence is TGTGCCAGCAGGATACAGGGGTATAGCAATCAGCCCCAGCATTTT. This codes for CASRIQGYSNQPQHF.

The CDR3 protein is CASSQSMEPPGQGYEQYF. CDR3 DNA: TGCGCCAGCAGTCAATCTATGGAGCCTCCGGGACAGGGATACGAGCAGTACTTC. This chain uses TRBV23-1 with TRBJ2-7, with 9 bases identical to TRBD1. TRBV23-1 falls under the ORF class, with uncertain function. Unmatched junction bases numbered 13, after V lost 0 bases and J lost 4 bases. This CDR3 is 18 amino acids long.

This clonotype was observed a few times. This chain uses TRBV11-1 with TRBJ2-7, with 10 bases lining up with TRBD1. This CDR3 is 13 amino acids long. Germline loops: CDR1 SGHAT, CDR2 FQDESV (reference sequence). V gave up 4 bases and J gave up 5 bases; unmatched junction bases: 2. In DNA form, the CDR3 reads TGTGCCAGCAGCTGGGACAGGGGCAACGAGCAGTACTTC. Residues: CASSWDRGNEQYF. Full variable domain (outside the CDR3, taken from reference TRBV11-1 and TRBJ2-7): EAEVAQSPRYKITEKSQAVAFWCDPISGHATLYWYRQILGQGPELLVQFQDESVVDDSQLPKDRFSAERLKGVDSTLKIQPAELGDSAMYLCASSWDRGNEQYFGPGTRLTVT.

CDR3: CASSLGVSGANTDTQYF. The CDR3 DNA follows: TGCGCCAGCAGCTTGGGTGTTAGCGGAGCTAACACAGATACGCAGTATTTT. The chain combines TRBV5-1 with TRBJ2-3; a weak D match, TRBD2 (6 bases). Trimming removed 0 bases from V and 2 bases from J, with 16 bases in between. Germline V CDR1 and CDR2: SGHRS, YFSETQ. The CDR3 totals 17 residues.

CDR3 in amino acids: CASSTGEQETQYF. Here the CDR3 DNA reads TGTGCCAGCAGCACAGGGGAGCAAGAGACCCAGTACTTC. This sequence joins TRBV6-8 and TRBJ2-5; 7 bases match TRBD1. Germline V gene lookup returns CDR1 MNHGY and CDR2 SAAAGT. V shed 6 bases, J shed 2 bases, and the junction held 3 bases outside the gene matches. The CDR3 spans 13 residues.

The CDR3 reads CASSSIYPSYYNEQFF. The DNA of the CDR3 is TGCGCCAGCAGCTCGATCTACCCGTCTTACTACAATGAGCAGTTCTTC. The genes are TRBV5-1 and TRBJ2-1; D ambiguous. The length of the CDR3 is 16 residues. Germline V CDR1 and CDR2: SGHRS, YFSETQ. V lost 3 bases and J lost 3, with 16 bases in between.

A few counts support this clonotype. This chain uses TRBV2 with TRBJ2-2; TRBD2 matches 14 bases. The CDR3 spans 17 residues. The V segment lost 4 bases and the J segment 4 bases; nucleotides outside the gene matches: 5. CDR1 is SNHLY, CDR2 FYNNEI, per germline. The CDR3 is CASSVHGLAGGTGELFF. The CDR3 DNA is TGTGCCAGCAGTGTTCATGGACTAGCGGGGGGCACCGGGGAGCTGTTTTTT.

The V and J genes are TRBV20-1 and TRBJ2-7; D gene uncertain. The CDR3 loop spans 12 amino acids. The germline CDR1 and CDR2 sequences are DFQATT and SNEGSKA (reference sequence). Trimming took off 2 bases at V and 3 bases at J, with 8 bases between the two ends. Written as DNA, the CDR3 is TGCAGTGCTAGATATTCGGGCTACGAGCAGTACTTC. Residues: CSARYSGYEQYF.

A few counts support this clonotype. The chain employs TRBV6-1 and TRBJ1-1; D unclear. Trimming took off 5 bases at V and 0 bases at J, with 16 bases between the two ends. Germline CDR1 MNHNS, CDR2 SASEGT. The CDR3 extends over 16 amino acids. CDR3 loop: CASSRAPVPMNTEAFF. CDR3 nucleotides: TGTGCCAGCAGTAGGGCGCCAGTCCCCATGAACACTGAAGCTTTCTTT.